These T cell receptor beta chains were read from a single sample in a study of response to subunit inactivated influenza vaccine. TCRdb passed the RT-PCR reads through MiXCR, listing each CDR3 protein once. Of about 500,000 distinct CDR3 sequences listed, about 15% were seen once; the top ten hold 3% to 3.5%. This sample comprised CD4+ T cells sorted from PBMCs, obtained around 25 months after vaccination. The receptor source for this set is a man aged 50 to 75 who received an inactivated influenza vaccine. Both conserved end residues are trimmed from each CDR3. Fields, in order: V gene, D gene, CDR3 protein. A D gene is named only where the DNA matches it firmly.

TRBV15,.,ATSREAGGQETQY
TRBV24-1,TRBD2,ATSDTPGTSGVTEQY
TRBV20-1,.,SARRPRGIYNEQF
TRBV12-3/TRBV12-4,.,ASATGYTDTQY
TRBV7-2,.,ASSLTWLDEQF
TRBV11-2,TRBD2,ASSPVGGGNYEQY
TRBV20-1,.,SASGGYEQY
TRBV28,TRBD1,ASSHGQGGSYEQY
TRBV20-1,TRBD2,SARGLADLTGELF
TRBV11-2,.,ASSWGGLGIDEQF
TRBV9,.,ASSKRLVLNTGELF
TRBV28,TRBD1,ASRNQGAIEAF
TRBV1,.,TSSHRGPWNEQF
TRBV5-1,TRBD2,ASSPTETSGRNEQF
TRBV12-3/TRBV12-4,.,ASSSLPNQPQH
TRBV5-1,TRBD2,ASSLGAGDTYEQY
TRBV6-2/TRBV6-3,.,ASSDEVGFTGELF
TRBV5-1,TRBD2,ASSSSGTTDTQY